This is a list of T cell receptor beta chains from one sample in a study of T cells in Graves' hyperthyroidism and ophthalmopathy. Each CDR3 protein is one row after TCRdb ran MiXCR on the multiplex PCR reads. Among a few hundred thousand distinct CDR3 sequences, 15% to 20% were seen once, and the ten largest hold under 55%. Sample: blood. These receptors originate from a woman between 50 and 59 years old with Graves' hyperthyroidism. Both conserved end residues are part of each CDR3. D genes are given only for firm matches. The size of a clone is reported for some rows only, either as once, few or many, or as a class for expanded clones.

J: TRBJ1-1; D: -; size: many; V: TRBV5-5; CDR3: CASSLANRPNTEAFF; DNA: TGTGCCAGCAGCTTAGCGAACAGACCGAACACTGAAGCTTTCTTT
J: TRBJ1-1; D: TRBD1; size: few; V: TRBV10-2; CDR3: CANSAPGQSNTEAFF; DNA: TGCGCCAACAGCGCTCCGGGACAGAGTAACACTGAAGCTTTCTTT
J: TRBJ2-7; D: -; size: many; V: TRBV28; CDR3: CASSSATANYEQYF; DNA: TGTGCCAGCAGTTCGGCCACGGCCAACTACGAGCAGTACTTC
J: TRBJ2-1; D: -; size: -; V: TRBV11-3; CDR3: CASSNGRGSRNNEQFF; DNA: TGTGCCAGCAGCAACGGAAGAGGGAGTAGAAACAATGAGCAGTTCTTC
J: TRBJ2-5; D: -; size: few; V: TRBV10-3; CDR3: CAISAGQQETQYF; DNA: TGTGCCATCAGTGCCGGACAGCAAGAGACCCAGTACTTC
J: TRBJ2-7; D: -; size: -; V: TRBV20-1; CDR3: CSVRVFTYEQYF; DNA: TGCAGTGTTCGGGTCTTCACCTACGAGCAGTACTTC
J: TRBJ2-7; D: -; size: many; V: TRBV11-2; CDR3: CASSPGTASYEQYF; DNA: TGTGCCAGCAGCCCTGGGACTGCAAGCTACGAGCAGTACTTC
J: TRBJ2-5; D: -; size: few; V: TRBV20-1; CDR3: CSAPGGDRETQYF; DNA: TGCAGTGCTCCGGGGGGGGACAGAGAGACCCAGTACTTC
J: TRBJ2-1; D: -; size: -; V: TRBV3-1; CDR3: CASSQAGPGDNEQFF; DNA: TGTGCCAGCAGCCAGGCAGGGCCGGGCGACAATGAGCAGTTCTTC
J: TRBJ2-5; D: -; size: few; V: TRBV20-1; CDR3: CSGRGIEETQYF; DNA: TGCAGTGGACGGGGGATCGAAGAGACCCAGTACTTC
J: TRBJ2-4; D: -; size: many; V: TRBV11-2; CDR3: CASSLEPFGIQYF; DNA: TGTGCCAGCAGCTTAGAGCCCTTCGGCATTCAGTACTTC
J: TRBJ2-3; D: -; size: many; V: TRBV6-2/TRBV6-3; CDR3: CASSKTGKNIPRTDTQYF; DNA: TGTGCCAGCAGCAAAACAGGGAAGAATATACCTCGCACAGATACGCAGTATTTT
J: TRBJ1-2; D: -; size: -; V: TRBV28; CDR3: CASSFGFGYGYTF; DNA: TGTGCCAGCAGTTTTGGTTTCGGCTATGGCTACACCTTC
J: TRBJ2-2; D: -; size: many; V: TRBV12-5; CDR3: CASGLVVGAGELFF; DNA: TGTGCTAGTGGTTTGGTGGTGGGAGCCGGGGAGCTGTTTTTT
J: TRBJ2-3; D: -; size: many; V: TRBV5-1; CDR3: CASSLPLTDPSTDTQYF; DNA: TGCGCCAGCAGCTTACCGCTGACAGATCCTAGCACAGATACGCAGTATTTT
J: TRBJ1-2; D: TRBD1; size: -; V: TRBV7-9; CDR3: CASSLVSGQGNGYTF; DNA: TGTGCCAGCAGCTTAGTATCCGGACAGGGGAATGGCTACACCTTC
J: TRBJ2-7; D: -; size: few; V: TRBV11-2; CDR3: CASSLIRRMDGNYEQYF; DNA: TGTGCCAGCAGCTTAATCCGACGCATGGACGGCAACTACGAGCAGTACTTC
J: TRBJ1-4; D: -; size: -; V: TRBV4-1; CDR3: CASSQGSLNEKLFF; DNA: TGCGCCAGCAGCCAAGGGTCCCTAAATGAAAAACTGTTTTTT
J: TRBJ1-5; D: -; size: -; V: TRBV12-3/TRBV12-4; CDR3: CASSLGTANNQPQHF; DNA: TGTGCCAGCAGTTTAGGGACAGCTAATAATCAGCCCCAGCATTTT
J: TRBJ2-3; D: TRBD2; size: many; V: TRBV20-1; CDR3: CSARPRTSGIFTDTQYF; DNA: TGCAGTGCTAGGCCCAGGACTAGCGGGATTTTCACAGATACGCAGTATTTT
J: TRBJ2-3; D: TRBD2; size: many; V: TRBV29-1; CDR3: CSVELAVTDTQYF; DNA: TGCAGCGTTGAACTAGCGGTCACAGATACGCAGTATTTT
J: TRBJ1-1; D: -; size: many; V: TRBV30; CDR3: CAWRQDLEAFF; DNA: TGTGCCTGGAGACAGGATCTTGAAGCTTTCTTT
J: TRBJ2-1; D: -; size: many; V: TRBV11-2; CDR3: CASSLPRLTRYNEQFF; DNA: TGTGCCAGCAGCCTCCCTCGTCTCACCCGCTACAATGAGCAGTTCTTC
J: TRBJ2-3; D: TRBD2; size: -; V: TRBV4-1; CDR3: CASSQVVSGGSDTQYF; DNA: TGCGCCAGCAGCCAAGTCGTTAGCGGGGGGTCAGATACGCAGTATTTT
J: TRBJ2-1; D: -; size: -; V: TRBV4-1; CDR3: CASSQDRGANEQFF; DNA: TGCGCCAGCAGCCAAGATCGGGGGGCTAATGAGCAGTTCTTC
J: TRBJ2-3; D: -; size: many; V: TRBV6-1; CDR3: CASSELAGTDTQYF; DNA: TGTGCCAGCAGTGAATTGGCAGGCACAGATACGCAGTATTTT
J: TRBJ2-1; D: -; size: many; V: TRBV11-3; CDR3: CASSLARGYNEQFF; DNA: TGTGCCAGCAGCTTAGCGAGGGGGTACAATGAGCAGTTCTTC
J: TRBJ2-5; D: -; size: many; V: TRBV20-1; CDR3: CSVRTSQETQYF; DNA: TGCAGTGTTCGGACATCCCAAGAGACCCAGTACTTC
J: TRBJ1-2; D: -; size: -; V: TRBV27; CDR3: CASRPINNNYGYTF; DNA: TGTGCCAGCAGGCCAATAAATAATAACTATGGCTACACCTTC
J: TRBJ2-2; D: -; size: -; V: TRBV7-9; CDR3: CASSPPGVGNTGELFF; DNA: TGTGCCAGCAGCCCGCCTGGGGTGGGGAACACCGGGGAGCTGTTTTTT
J: TRBJ1-1; D: -; size: -; V: TRBV5-1; CDR3: CASSPSRGGGGMNTEAFF; DNA: TGCGCCAGCAGCCCCTCAAGGGGGGGGGGCGGCATGAACACTGAAGCTTTCTTT
J: TRBJ2-5; D: TRBD1; size: -; V: TRBV20-1; CDR3: CSAKPGTGQSQETQYF; DNA: TGCAGTGCTAAGCCCGGGACAGGGCAATCTCAAGAGACCCAGTACTTC
J: TRBJ2-1; D: TRBD2; size: many; V: TRBV2; CDR3: CATSDGGDSYNEQFF; DNA: TGTGCCACCTCTGACGGGGGGGACTCCTACAATGAGCAGTTCTTC
J: TRBJ1-5; D: -; size: many; V: TRBV28; CDR3: CASSLAGGPSNQPQHF; DNA: TGTGCCAGCAGTTTGGCGGGGGGCCCGAGCAATCAGCCCCAGCATTTT
J: TRBJ2-2; D: -; size: few; V: TRBV7-3; CDR3: CASSLLRDGGELFF; DNA: TGTGCCAGCAGCTTACTTAGGGACGGCGGGGAGCTGTTTTTT
J: TRBJ2-3; D: -; size: -; V: TRBV6-1; CDR3: CASSTTVGPSTDTQYF; DNA: TGTGCCAGCAGCACTACAGTGGGTCCTAGCACAGATACGCAGTATTTT
J: TRBJ1-1; D: -; size: -; V: TRBV2; CDR3: CASSEAGGTEAFF; DNA: TGTGCCAGCAGTGAAGCGGGTGGCACTGAAGCTTTCTTT
J: TRBJ1-4; D: -; size: few; V: TRBV20-1; CDR3: CSARPQNNEKLFF; DNA: TGCAGTGCTAGACCCCAGAATAATGAAAAACTGTTTTTT
J: TRBJ1-5; D: TRBD1; size: few; V: TRBV6-1; CDR3: CASNRDRGSNQPQHF; DNA: TGTGCCAGCAACCGGGACAGGGGTAGCAATCAGCCCCAGCATTTT
J: TRBJ2-1; D: -; size: few; V: TRBV4-1; CDR3: CASSPISRGIQEQFF; DNA: TGCGCCAGCAGCCCGATTTCGCGGGGAATTCAGGAGCAGTTCTTC
J: TRBJ2-3; D: TRBD2; size: few; V: TRBV4-1; CDR3: CASSQVHLAGEDTQYF; DNA: TGCGCCAGCAGCCAAGTCCACCTAGCGGGAGAAGATACGCAGTATTTT
J: TRBJ1-2; D: -; size: -; V: TRBV28; CDR3: CATQQGGVNYGYTF; DNA: TGTGCCACCCAACAGGGAGGGGTGAACTATGGCTACACCTTC
J: TRBJ2-3; D: TRBD2; size: once; V: TRBV3-1; CDR3: CASSPREGPNTQYF; DNA: TGTGCCAGCAGCCCGCGGGAGGGCCCGAATACGCAGTATTTT
J: TRBJ1-3; D: -; size: few; V: TRBV3-1; CDR3: CASSQQGTGNTIYF; DNA: TGTGCCAGCAGCCAGCAGGGTACTGGAAACACCATATATTTT
J: TRBJ1-1; D: -; size: many; V: TRBV27; CDR3: CASSLSRQMNTEAFF; DNA: TGTGCCAGCAGTTTATCGAGACAGATGAACACTGAAGCTTTCTTT
J: TRBJ1-1; D: -; size: -; V: TRBV6-1; CDR3: CASSYPGTGTEAFF; DNA: TGTGCCAGCAGCTACCCGGGGACGGGGACTGAAGCTTTCTTT
J: TRBJ1-1; D: -; size: many; V: TRBV5-1; CDR3: CASSLWLTHEAFF; DNA: TGCGCCAGCAGCTTGTGGCTGACGCATGAAGCTTTCTTT
J: TRBJ2-5; D: -; size: few; V: TRBV29-1; CDR3: CSAVTVGQQETQYF; DNA: TGCAGCGCAGTCACGGTCGGACAGCAAGAGACCCAGTACTTC
J: TRBJ1-5; D: -; size: many; V: TRBV6-1; CDR3: CASREQGTSNQPQHF; DNA: TGTGCCAGCAGGGAACAGGGAACAAGCAATCAGCCCCAGCATTTT
J: TRBJ1-3; D: -; size: -; V: TRBV6-6; CDR3: CASSYSSADVSGNTIYF; DNA: TGTGCCAGCAGTTACTCATCCGCTGATGTCTCTGGAAACACCATATATTTT
J: TRBJ2-2; D: -; size: -; V: TRBV3-1; CDR3: CASSQWGNTGELFF; DNA: TGTGCCAGCAGCCAATGGGGTAACACCGGGGAGCTGTTTTTT
J: TRBJ1-2; D: TRBD1; size: -; V: TRBV7-2; CDR3: CASSFRTGVNYGYTF; DNA: TGTGCCAGCAGCTTCCGGACAGGGGTTAACTATGGCTACACCTTC
J: TRBJ2-3; D: -; size: -; V: TRBV6-1; CDR3: CASSEASGWDTQYF; DNA: TGTGCCAGCAGTGAAGCCAGTGGGTGGGATACGCAGTATTTT
J: TRBJ2-7; D: TRBD1; size: -; V: TRBV28; CDR3: CASSLPGTGVGEQYF; DNA: TGTGCCAGCAGTTTACCCGGGACAGGAGTCGGCGAGCAGTACTTC
J: TRBJ2-3; D: -; size: many; V: TRBV2; CDR3: CASSEQGDFTDTQYF; DNA: TGTGCCAGCAGTGAGCAGGGGGACTTCACAGATACGCAGTATTTT
J: TRBJ1-5; D: -; size: many; V: TRBV3-1; CDR3: CASSYAYAEGQPQHF; DNA: TGTGCCAGCAGCTATGCCTACGCGGAGGGGCAGCCCCAGCATTTT
J: TRBJ2-1; D: -; size: many; V: TRBV28; CDR3: CASSFFPPGMTGGNEQFF; DNA: TGTGCCAGCAGTTTCTTCCCACCGGGGATGACTGGGGGCAATGAGCAGTTCTTC
J: TRBJ2-3; D: TRBD2; size: many; V: TRBV6-2/TRBV6-3; CDR3: CASSYSPSGSWAQYF; DNA: TGTGCCAGCAGTTACTCTCCTAGCGGGAGTTGGGCGCAGTATTTT
J: TRBJ2-7; D: TRBD2; size: -; V: TRBV28; CDR3: CASSDRASGTDYEQYF; DNA: TGTGCCAGCAGTGACCGTGCTAGCGGGACGGACTACGAGCAGTACTTC